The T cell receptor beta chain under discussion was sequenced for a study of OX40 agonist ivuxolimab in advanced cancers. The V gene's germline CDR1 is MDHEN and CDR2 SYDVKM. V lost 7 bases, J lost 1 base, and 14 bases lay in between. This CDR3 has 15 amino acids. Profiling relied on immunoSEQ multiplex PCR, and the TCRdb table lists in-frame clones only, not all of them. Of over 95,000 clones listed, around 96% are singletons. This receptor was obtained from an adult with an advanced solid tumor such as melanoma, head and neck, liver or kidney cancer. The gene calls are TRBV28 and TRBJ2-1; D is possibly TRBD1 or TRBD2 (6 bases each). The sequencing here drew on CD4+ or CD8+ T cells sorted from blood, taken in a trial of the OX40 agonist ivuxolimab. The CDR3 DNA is TGTGCCAGCACCGCAGGGGCGGGATCCTACAATGAGCAGTTCTTC. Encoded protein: CASTAGAGSYNEQFF.